This TCR beta chain originates from a study of cytomegalovirus exposure and HLA in healthy donors. PCR involved 60 Vbeta and 13 Jbeta primers. Clones were sequenced by immunoSEQ multiplex PCR, and TCRdb holds only the in-frame ones, with some missing. This sample has about 150,000 clones; more than 70% occur once, and the top ten carry 3% to 3.5%. The CDR3 spans 15 residues. CDR1 is KGHSH, CDR2 LQKENI, per germline. Between the trimmed V and J ends, which lost 0 bases and 3 bases, there was a span of 8 bases. Sequenced input: PBMCs. This TCR was recovered from a male donor in good health and CMV-seronegative. The gene calls are TRBV18 and TRBJ1-4; tentatively, D is TRBD1 (5 bases). CDR3 coding DNA: TGTGCCAGCTCACCACCGGGGCTCTCTAATGAAAAACTGTTTTTT. Encoded protein: CASSPPGLSNEKLFF.